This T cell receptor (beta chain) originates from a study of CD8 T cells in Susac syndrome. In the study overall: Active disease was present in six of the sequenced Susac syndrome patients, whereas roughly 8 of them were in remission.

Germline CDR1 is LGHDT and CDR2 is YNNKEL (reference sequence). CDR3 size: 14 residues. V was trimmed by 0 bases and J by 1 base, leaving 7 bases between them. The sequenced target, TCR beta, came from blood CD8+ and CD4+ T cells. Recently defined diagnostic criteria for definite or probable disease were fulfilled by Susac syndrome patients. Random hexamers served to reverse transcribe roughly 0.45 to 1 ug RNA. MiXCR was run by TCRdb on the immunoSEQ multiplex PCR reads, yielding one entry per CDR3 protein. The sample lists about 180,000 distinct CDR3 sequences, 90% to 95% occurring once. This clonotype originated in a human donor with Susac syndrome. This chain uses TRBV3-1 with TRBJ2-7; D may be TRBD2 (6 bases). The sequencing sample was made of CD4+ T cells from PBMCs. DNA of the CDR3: TGTGCCAGCAGCCAAGATGCGGGATCCTACGAGCAGTACTTC. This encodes CASSQDAGSYEQYF.